This TCR beta chain was retrieved from a study of STAT5B mutations in CD4+ large granular lymphocyte leukemia. Profiling relied on immunoSEQ multiplex PCR, and the TCRdb table lists in-frame clones only, not all of them. The data show more than 30,000 clones, approximately 79% seen once. The CDR3 is 14 amino acids. Trimming removed 7 bases from V and 4 bases from J, with 15 bases in between. Germline V CDR1 and CDR2: MNHEY, SVGAGI. A remark on this clone: The antigen is undetermined.

Findings and limits, study-wide: Compared with healthy controls (2/35), patient top clones favored TRBV06 (8/27).

The source is a human donor in good health. The gene calls are TRBV6-5 and TRBJ2-3; perhaps TRBD2 as D (5 bases). Input material: CD4+ T cells from blood buffy coats. This chain's CDR3 is CASKPPGLSDTQYF. CDR3 in DNA: TGTGCCAGCAAACCTCCAGGACTTTCAGATACGCAGTATTTT.